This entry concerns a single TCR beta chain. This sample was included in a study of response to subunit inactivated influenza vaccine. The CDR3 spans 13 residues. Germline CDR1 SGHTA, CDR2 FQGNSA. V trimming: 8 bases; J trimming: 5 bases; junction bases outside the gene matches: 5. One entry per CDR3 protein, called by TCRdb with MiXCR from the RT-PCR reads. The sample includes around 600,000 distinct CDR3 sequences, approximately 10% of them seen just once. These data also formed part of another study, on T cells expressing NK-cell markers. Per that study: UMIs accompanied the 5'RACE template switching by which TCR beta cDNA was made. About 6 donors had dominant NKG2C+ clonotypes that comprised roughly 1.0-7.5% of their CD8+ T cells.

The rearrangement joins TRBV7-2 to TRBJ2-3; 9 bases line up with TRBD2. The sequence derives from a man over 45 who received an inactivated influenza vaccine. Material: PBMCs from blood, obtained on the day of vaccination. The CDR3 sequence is CASRSGSLDTQYF. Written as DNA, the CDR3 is TGTGCCAGCCGTAGCGGGAGTTTAGATACGCAGTATTTT.